The clone carrying this TCR beta chain was seen more than once but under ten times. The target antigen is unknown. Healthy Caucasians, and only they, were the donors. This entry belongs to a study of identical twins. Study observations and caveats: Alpha sequences that were out-of-frame and twin-shared showed an excess of low generation probability.

TCRdb reanalysed the 5' RACE reads using MiXCR and keeps one entry per CDR3 protein. The sample lists 1.5 million to 2 million distinct CDR3 sequences, roughly 35% occurring once. CDR3 length equals 18 residues. The V end was cut by 3 bases, the J end by 0 bases, with 21 bases between. The TCR originated in a newborn girl in good health. The chain carries TRBV12-3 or TRBV12-4 and TRBJ2-7; tentatively, D is TRBD1 (5 bases). Source material: cord blood. DNA of the CDR3: TGTGCCAGCAGTTTTAATTGGGGTCTGGACACGAGCTCCTACGAGCAGTACTTC. Protein product: CASSFNWGLDTSSYEQYF.